The 10 T cell receptor beta chains in this list originate from one sample, sequenced in a study of blood T cell repertoires in COVID-19. Profiled with immunoSEQ multiplex PCR; TCRdb holds only in-frame clones, not every one. The sample lists about 280,000 clones, over 75% occurring once. Input material: peripheral blood. The receptors were gathered from a man aged 45-65 years with active or convalescent COVID-19.

The chain uses TRBV5-5 and TRBJ2-1, with 8 nucleotides matching TRBD2. CDR3 length: 13 amino acids. Losses at the gene ends were 6 bases for V and 8 bases for J; bases not matched to a gene: 7. The germline V gene encodes CDR1 SGHKS and CDR2 YYEKEE (reference sequence). DNA for the CDR3: TGTGCCAGCACGGCGGGAGGTCGTTATGAGCAGTTCTTC. Protein product: CASTAGGRYEQFF. The complete variable domain, with remaining parts taken from reference TRBV5-5 and TRBJ2-1, reads DAGVTQSPTHLIKTRGQQVTLRCSPISGHKSVSWYQQVLGQGPQFIFQYYEKEERGRGNFPDRFSARQFPNYSSELNVNALLLGDSALYLCASTAGGRYEQFFGPGTRLTVL.

CDR3 bases: TGTGCCAGCAGCCAAAAAGGCACAGGGTCGAGTGAGCAGTACTTC. This sequence encodes CASSQKGTGSSEQYF. V usage is TRBV4-2 and J usage is TRBJ2-7; D is possibly TRBD1 (6 bases). The CDR3 extends over 15 amino acids. Per the germline V gene, CDR1 is LGHNA and CDR2 is YNFKEQ. V was trimmed by 2 bases and J by 7 bases, leaving 18 bases between them.

The chain uses TRBV10-3 and TRBJ1-5; TRBD1 might be the D (5 bases). Germline loops: CDR1 ENHRY, CDR2 SYGVKD. Trimming stripped 4 bases from V and 7 bases from J, with 11 bases between. This CDR3 region has 13 residues. The CDR3 spells CAISVGRGQPQHF. CDR3 nucleotide sequence: TGTGCCATCAGTGTTGGGAGGGGCCAGCCCCAGCATTTT.

The rearrangement links TRBV2 to TRBJ2-1, with 8 bases fitting TRBD2. The germline V gene encodes CDR1 SNHLY and CDR2 FYNNEI. Trimming cost V 4 bases and J 7 bases; bases outside gene matches: 12. The CDR3 length is 16 residues. CDR3 DNA: TGTGCCAGCAGTGTAGTCGGAGCGGGAGTGAAAAATGAGCAGTTCTTC. This translates into CASSVVGAGVKNEQFF.

The rearrangement uses TRBV7-8 and TRBJ2-5; possible D gene TRBD2, 6 bases. The germline V and J ends were trimmed by 5 bases and 2 bases, with 12 bases remaining between them. This CDR3 is built from 14 residues. Germline loops: CDR1 SGHVS, CDR2 FQNEAQ. The CDR3 region is CASSPGTGQETQYF. DNA of the CDR3: TGTGCCAGCAGCCCAGGGACTGGGCAAGAGACCCAGTACTTC.

This clone was picked up one time. The chain has TRBV19 and TRBJ2-1, with 9 positions matching TRBD1. CDR1 and CDR2 from the germline V gene are LNHDA and SQIVND (reference sequence). The CDR3 is made up of 15 amino acids. V gave up 5 bases and J gave up 5 bases; unmatched junction bases: 7. CDR3 residues: CASSPWDRADNEQFF. The CDR3 DNA reads TGTGCCAGTAGTCCGTGGGACAGGGCAGACAATGAGCAGTTCTTC.

This clone appeared a few times. The J gene is TRBJ1-2, the V gene TRBV4-3; D may be TRBD1 (5 bases). The CDR3 length is 18 residues. Per germline, CDR1 LGHNA and CDR2 YSLEER. V lost 4 bases and J lost 1, with 22 bases in between. CDR3 DNA sequence: TGCGCCAGCAGCCCCGCCTGGGGGACTGCTGGGGGTAACTATGGCTACACCTTC. Its translation: CASSPAWGTAGGNYGYTF.

Only a few counts were recorded for this clone. J is TRBJ2-5 and V is TRBV18, with 8 positions matching TRBD2. Trimming removed 6 bases from V and 5 bases from J; junction bases left unmatched: 5. This CDR3 comprises 13 residues. Per germline, CDR1 KGHSH and CDR2 LQKENI. The CDR3: CASSVAGSETQYF. CDR3 coding DNA: TGTGCCAGCTCCGTAGCGGGATCGGAGACCCAGTACTTC.

The genes are TRBV9 and TRBJ2-1; 7 nucleotides align to TRBD1. The CDR3 loop spans 13 amino acids. CDR1 and CDR2 from the germline V gene are SGDLS and YYNGEE. The ends lost 4 bases at V and 5 bases at J; junction bases unmatched: 3. The CDR3 loop is CASSTGTDNEQFF. The CDR3 DNA is TGTGCCAGCAGCACCGGGACAGACAATGAGCAGTTCTTC.

The genes are TRBV10-3 and TRBJ2-1; 9 bases fit TRBD2. Germline V gene sequence: CDR1 ENHRY, CDR2 SYGVKD. The CDR3 spans 17 residues. The V gene end was trimmed by 2 bases and the J gene end by 9 bases; junction bases not matched to a gene: 14. DNA of the CDR3: TGTGCCATCAGTGAGACTGGTGGCGGGAGGGGGAGGGGTGAGCAGTTCTTC. It translates to CAISETGGGRGRGEQFF.